The 23 T cell receptor beta chains reported below all come from one sample, sequenced in a study of blood T cells in healthy people across ages. Using a J-beta primer mix together with a sample-barcoded 5' primer, a second PCR was run for about 6 to 12 cycles. TCRdb independently ran MiXCR on the 5' RACE reads; one entry per CDR3 protein. The table records about 1.6 million distinct CDR3 sequences, 34% of them present only once. Sequenced input: blood. Receptors originate from a woman between 25 and 40 years old in good health.

A remark on this clonotype: A much more abundant neighbour one base away suggests this may be a read error. CDR3 sequence reads: CASSLLGNSYEQYV. For the CDR3, the DNA is TGTGCCAGCAGTTTATTGGGCAACTCCTACGAGCAGTACGTC. The chain carries TRBV27 and TRBJ2-7; D not certain. Trimming pared 1 base from V and 0 bases from J, leaving 7 bases between. This CDR3 has 14 amino acids. Germline V gives CDR1 MNHEY, CDR2 SMNVEV (reference sequence).

This chain joins TRBV5-1 and TRBJ2-5, with D possibly TRBD1 on 6 matching bases. Germline assignment: CDR1 SGHRS and CDR2 YFSETQ. This CDR3 spans 15 amino acids. The V gene lost 7 bases and the J gene lost 6 bases, with 22 bases spanning the gap. The CDR3 sequence: CASASGTGSTKTQYF. CDR3 DNA: TGCGCCAGCGCTTCCGGAACAGGGAGTACAAAGACCCAGTACTTC.

The chain employs TRBV20-1 and TRBJ1-1; no clear D. The V and J ends lost 6 bases and 1 base respectively, with 18 bases between them. Germline CDR1 is DFQATT and CDR2 is SNEGSKA (reference sequence). The length of the CDR3 is 15 residues. In nucleotides, the CDR3 is TGCAGTGCCCCGAGCGGTACGTCGGGGAACACTGAAGCTTTCTTT. Its protein is CSAPSGTSGNTEAFF.

This clonotype was observed a few times. V gene TRBV10-3 combines with J gene TRBJ1-2; possible D gene TRBD1, 5 bases. Germline loops: CDR1 ENHRY, CDR2 SYGVKD. CDR3 length equals 15 residues. Trimming left V 3 bases short and J 3 bases short, with 14 bases between. The CDR3 here is CAISDSLWDDYGYTF. Written as DNA, the CDR3 is TGTGCCATCAGTGATTCTCTCTGGGACGACTATGGCTACACCTTC.

This clonotype was counted between two and nine times. This rearrangement joins TRBV29-1 to TRBJ2-1; 12 nucleotides line up with TRBD2. J was trimmed by 4 bases and V by 5 bases; bases with no gene match: 6. The CDR3 contains 15 residues. Germline V gene sequence: CDR1 SQVTM, CDR2 ANQGSEA. CDR3 nucleotide sequence: TGCAGCGTTCTCCTTGGACTAGCGGGATACAATGAGCAGTTCTTC. This translates into CSVLLGLAGYNEQFF.

This clonotype came up a few times. The chain uses TRBV24-1 and TRBJ2-1; perhaps TRBD2 as D (5 bases). V was pared by 6 bases and J by 6 bases, with 23 bases between. The germline V gene has CDR1 KGHDR and CDR2 SFDVKD. This CDR3 comprises 17 residues. The CDR3 DNA reads TGTGCCACCAGTCCCAAAAACCCGGAGCAGAGGGTCAATGAGCAGTTCTTC. This encodes CATSPKNPEQRVNEQFF.

The chain uses TRBV29-1 and TRBJ2-3, with a weak D call TRBD1 (6 bases). The CDR3 sequence is 14 residues long. Germline values: CDR1 SQVTM, CDR2 ANQGSEA. V lost 4 bases, J lost 8 bases, and 19 bases lay in between. The CDR3 here is CSVVGAGGSATQYF. Written as DNA, the CDR3 is TGCAGCGTTGTGGGGGCTGGGGGATCAGCTACGCAGTATTTT.

Written as DNA, the CDR3 is TGCAGTGCTAGCCCTACCACAGATACGCAGTATTTT. The encoded protein is CSASPTTDTQYF. V is TRBV20-1 and J is TRBJ2-3; no clear D gene. Trimming took 3 bases from V and 2 from J, leaving 6 bases between them. The length of the CDR3 is 12 residues. CDR1 and CDR2 (germline): DFQATT, SNEGSKA (reference sequence).

This clonotype turned up a few times. The rearrangement joins TRBV5-1 to TRBJ2-1, with 8 bases aligning to TRBD2. The CDR3 consists of 16 residues. The V segment lost 0 bases and the J segment 8 bases; nucleotides outside the gene matches: 10. Looked up from germline, CDR1 is SGHRS and CDR2 is YFSETQ. In DNA form, the CDR3 reads TGCGCCAGCAGCTTGGGAGGACTAGCAGGCCCACATGAGCAGTTCTTC. This translates into CASSLGGLAGPHEQFF.

The chain combines TRBV20-1 with TRBJ2-2; perhaps TRBD2 as D (7 bases). Germline CDR1 and CDR2: DFQATT and SNEGSKA (reference sequence). Trimming removed 0 bases at V and 7 bases at J, with 15 bases between. This CDR3 has 15 residues. The CDR3, as DNA: TGCAGTGCTAGAGACCCGGGGGGCCCCGACGGGGAGCTGTTTTTT. Amino acids: CSARDPGGPDGELFF.

A remark on this clonotype: One junction end does not reproduce the germline sequence, and a read error may be involved. The chain is built from TRBV6-1 and TRBJ2-1; 9 bases align to TRBD2. Germline values: CDR1 MNHNS, CDR2 SASEGT. The CDR3 totals 15 residues. CDR3 sequence (DNA): TGTGCCAGCAATGAAGCGGGAGGCTCCTACAATGAGCAGTTCTTC. Translated, it gives CASNEAGGSYNEQFF.

This clonotype was found many times. This chain uses TRBV7-2 with TRBJ2-3; D is ambiguous. CDR3 size: 12 residues. V was shortened by 4 bases and J by 6 bases, with 8 bases between the two germline ends. Germline CDR1 is SGHTA and CDR2 is FQGNSA. DNA for the CDR3: TGTGCCAGCAGCTGGTCCGGGGATACGCAGTATTTT. It encodes CASSWSGDTQYF.

This sequence joins TRBV6-5 and TRBJ1-6; D may be TRBD1 (5 bases). CDR1 is MNHEY, CDR2 SVGAGI, per germline. This CDR3 is built from 16 residues. Trimming stripped 3 bases from V and 7 bases from J, with 16 bases between. In DNA, the CDR3 is TGTGCCAGCAGTTATAAAGGGGTCGGACGAAATTCACCCCTCCACTTT. Translation: CASSYKGVGRNSPLHF.

The chain is built from TRBV27 and TRBJ2-1; the D gene is possibly TRBD2 (5 bases). This CDR3 region has 14 residues. Trimming cost V 6 bases and J 11 bases, with 20 bases left between them. Germline CDR1 MNHEY, CDR2 SMNVEV (reference sequence). The CDR3: CASSPTASTNKQFF. The CDR3 region has the DNA TGTGCCAGCAGCCCTACGGCTAGCACAAATAAGCAGTTCTTC.

V is TRBV4-1 and J is TRBJ1-2; perhaps TRBD1 as D (5 bases). This CDR3 has 15 residues. Germline lookup yields CDR1 MGHRA and CDR2 YSYEKL. Trimming cost V 0 bases and J 2 bases, with 10 bases left between them. CDR3 DNA sequence: TGCGCCAGCAGCCAAGAAGGGGAGAGAAACTATGGCTACACCTTC. It codes for CASSQEGERNYGYTF.

This clonotype turned up a few times. This chain links TRBV4-1 with TRBJ2-3; D is possibly TRBD1 (5 bases). The length of the CDR3 is 15 residues. Germline V CDR1 and CDR2: MGHRA, YSYEKL. Trimming shortened V by 0 bases and J by 2 bases, and 9 bases separated the two germline ends. CDR3 DNA sequence: TGCGCCAGCAGCCAAGAAGGGGTAAACACAGATACGCAGTATTTT. Protein product: CASSQEGVNTDTQYF.

This chain connects TRBV4-1 to TRBJ2-2; maybe TRBD2 (6 bases). V lost 2 bases, J lost 7 bases, and 17 bases lay in between. The CDR3 has 16 amino acids. Per the germline V gene, CDR1 is MGHRA and CDR2 is YSYEKL. The chain's CDR3 is CASSQSPGAASGELFF. The CDR3 coding sequence is TGCGCCAGCAGCCAATCTCCGGGAGCAGCGAGCGGGGAGCTGTTTTTT.

In its sample, this clonotype was seen many times. The J gene is TRBJ1-2, the V gene TRBV10-3; 8 bases are a match to TRBD1. This CDR3 has 16 residues. The V gene's germline CDR1 is ENHRY and CDR2 SYGVKD. With 0 bases clipped from V and 1 base from J, the junction kept 4 bases outside the gene matches. In nucleotides, the CDR3 is TGTGCCATCAGTGAGTCCCAGGGGGCGAATAACTATGGCTACACCTTC. Protein product: CAISESQGANNYGYTF.

This clonotype was observed a handful of times. This rearrangement joins TRBV27 to TRBJ2-1; D tentatively fits TRBD1 or TRBD2 (5 bases each). The germline gives CDR1 MNHEY, CDR2 SMNVEV (reference sequence). CDR3 length equals 15 residues. V was cut by 3 bases and J by 5 bases, with 14 bases left in between. CDR3 loop: CASSFTSRGDNEQFF. CDR3 nucleotides: TGTGCCAGCAGTTTCACTAGTCGAGGGGACAATGAGCAGTTCTTC.

This chain joins TRBV5-1 and TRBJ2-1; D might be TRBD1 (6 bases). Trimming removed 4 bases at V and 0 bases at J, with 14 bases between. The CDR3 contains 16 residues. Germline values: CDR1 SGHRS, CDR2 YFSETQ. The CDR3 sequence: CASSPKDRSSYNEQFF. The CDR3 nucleotides are TGCGCCAGCAGCCCTAAAGACAGGAGCTCCTACAATGAGCAGTTCTTC.

In its sample, this clonotype was seen a few times. The genes are TRBV24-1 and TRBJ2-3, with 7 bases fitting TRBD1. V was clipped by 10 bases and J by 2 bases; unmatched bases: 8. Germline V lookup: CDR1 KGHDR, CDR2 SFDVKD. CDR3 length: 14 residues. In DNA, the CDR3 is TGTGCCACACAGGGGAATTCTGACACAGATACGCAGTATTTT. It yields the protein CATQGNSDTDTQYF.

The rearrangement uses TRBV3-1 and TRBJ2-3; the D gene is possibly TRBD2 (5 bases). This CDR3 is 16 amino acids long. Germline-derived CDR1 and CDR2 are LGHDT and YNNKEL (reference sequence). V lost 0 bases and J 4 bases, leaving 14 bases between the germline ends. CDR3 protein: CASSQDWEFGADTQYF. The CDR3 DNA reads TGTGCCAGCAGCCAAGATTGGGAATTCGGGGCAGATACGCAGTATTTT.

Worth noting for this clonotype: A much more abundant neighbour one base away suggests this may be a read error. The chain links TRBV7-6 to TRBJ2-5; unclear D gene. The end of the DNA fits TRBJ2-7 better, so the J call may be wrong. CDR3 length: 15 amino acids. Germline CDR1 and CDR2: SGHVS and FNYEAQ. CDR3 sequence reads: CASCSHIGLPAEQYF. CDR3 nucleotides: TGTGCCAGCTGCTCCCATATAGGGCTCCCAGCCGAGCAGTACTTC.